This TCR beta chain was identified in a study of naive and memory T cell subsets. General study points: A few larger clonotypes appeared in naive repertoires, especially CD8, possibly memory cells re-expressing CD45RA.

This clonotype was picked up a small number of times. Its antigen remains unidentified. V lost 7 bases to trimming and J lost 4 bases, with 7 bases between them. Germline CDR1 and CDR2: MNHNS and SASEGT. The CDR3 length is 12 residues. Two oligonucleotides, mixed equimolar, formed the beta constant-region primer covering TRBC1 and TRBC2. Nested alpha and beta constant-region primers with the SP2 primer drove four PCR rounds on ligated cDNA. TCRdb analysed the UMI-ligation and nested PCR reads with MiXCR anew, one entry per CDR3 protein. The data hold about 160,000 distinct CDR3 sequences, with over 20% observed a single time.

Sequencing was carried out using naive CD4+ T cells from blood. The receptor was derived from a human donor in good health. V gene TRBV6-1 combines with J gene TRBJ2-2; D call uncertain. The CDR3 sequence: CASNYRTGELFF. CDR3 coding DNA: TGTGCCAGCAACTATCGCACCGGGGAGCTGTTTTTT.